This T cell receptor beta chain derives from a study of cytomegalovirus exposure and HLA in healthy donors (dated by TCRdb to 2015 to 2018). For the study in its entirety: An earlier analysis of several hundred of the donors reported about 260 Gb of sequence data and some 110 million unique TCR beta sequences obtained from approximately 180 million T cells. Using immunosequencing, the study profiled T cell repertoires from 640 or so subjects and related those repertoires to cytomegalovirus serostatus. Donor age, sex, ethnicity and CMV serostatus were compiled alongside the repertoire data. To predict cytomegalovirus infection status, the study combined high-throughput TCR immunosequencing, statistical association of individual TCRs with disease status, and machine learning. In addition to the first cohort of 666 subjects, a separate validation cohort of approximately 120 different subjects was used. A later genetic analysis used genome-wide SNP genotypes for 398 of the 666 donors, treating that subset as a discovery cohort. The aim of the study was to test whether cataloging public T cell receptors could identify signatures of past pathogen exposure. The later analysis used no new phenotypic data to find candidate immune exposures, relying instead on TCR beta sequences and their occurrence across donors. In an earlier analysis of roughly 540 of the donors, high-throughput TCR beta sequencing was used to judge whether each TCR beta V gene segment behaved as functional or pseudogenic. In a later analysis, previously published TCR beta repertoires from hundreds of donors were re-analyzed and high-resolution HLA genotyping was added so that TCR occurrence patterns could be studied. Among about 370 genotyped donors of the cohort, an average of approximately 220,000 unique TCR beta nucleotide sequences was sequenced per donor, of which 15% to 20% were non-productive. An early release that covered roughly 600 HLA-typed donors contained about 300 gigabases of sequencing data and 65 million to 100 million unique TCR sequences. Every discovery cohort repertoire had been produced on one sequencing platform. Because of strong linkage in the cohort, four to six DR-DQ haplotypes were treated as single units for association and clustering. Of the 350 to 450 genotyped donors, 70% to 90% were placed in the genetic ancestry cluster associated with self-reported Caucasian donors. The number of typed donors differed by locus: about 620-640 for A, B, C, DRB1 and DQB1; 522 for DQA1; fewer than 610 for DPA1; and roughly 450 for DPB1. Class I and class II HLA loci were covered by the typing at four-digit resolution. What the study reported, not specific to this receptor: Broadly in line with IMGT annotations, most TCR beta V segments showed up in productive rearrangements about 87% or about 30% of the time in an earlier analysis of 450 to 600 of the donors. HLA typing was unavailable for some donors at each locus, so association tests used only the typed subset. Most TCR sequences were seen in very few donors, while some public TCRs were found in many individuals. Presence/absence analyses assumed roughly uniform sequencing depth across donors, an assumption that may not hold. Immune exposure information for the cohort was limited to CMV serostatus. A later genetic analysis reported fewer N-insertions in productive TCRs among donors in an Asian-associated ancestry cluster than the roughly 700-donor mean. Seventeen rarely observed V segments, including chromosome 9 orphons, were excluded from the earlier analysis of several hundred of the donors because counts were too low. In a later analysis, TCR association rates were found to vary across HLA loci, with the most associated TCRs seen for DRB1 alleles and the fewest for HLA-C alleles. Some IMGT-functional V segments, including TRBV6-2 and TRBV6-3, could not be told apart with the 87-base-pair reads, so those segments were excluded. In a later genetic analysis, a missense DCLRE1C variant was associated with V-gene and J-gene trimming of TCR beta chains, and the association was replicated in an independent cohort. The classifier was reported to diagnose cytomegalovirus status with high specificity and sensitivity in both the original and validation cohorts. At a false discovery rate of 0.05, a later analysis linked 16,951 TCR beta sequences to specific HLA alleles. In the study, around 150 TCR beta chains were listed as associated with cytomegalovirus. The sequencing pipeline was judged likely to have produced a cluster of highly shared sequence variants as a technical artifact. Linkage disequilibrium might explain the correlated functional status among segregating V segments, but an unknown experimental factor could not be ruled out. The authors suggested that the approach could potentially be extended to other disease states and immunological phenotypes. Strong co-occurrence of HLA alleles, especially DR and DQ, made assigning TCR associations to individual alleles difficult. The cohort was sequenced for TCR beta chains only, and without alpha or paired-chain data the features that could be detected were limited. In vitro tests confirmed that a few of the cytomegalovirus-associated TCR beta chains recognize cytomegalovirus antigens. A further reported finding was that TCR beta sequences accurately predicted the HLA-A and HLA-B alleles for most subjects in the first cohort. In a later analysis, HLA-associated TCR beta chains showed more clonal expansion and lower generation probabilities than non-associated chains that were equally common. Most CMV-associated TCR beta chains appeared to be HLA-restricted in a later analysis, and the HLA associations seemed to be driven largely by CMV exposure. According to a later analysis, parvovirus B19, influenza, CMV and Epstein-Barr virus appeared linked to several top co-occurrence clusters.

The CDR1 and CDR2 encoded by the germline V gene (reference sequence) are GTSNPN and SVGIG. Including the terminal cysteine and phenylalanine, the CDR3 comprises 13 residues. Of the read, only the CDR3 DNA is kept; its 39 bases are in frame from base 1. Trimming takes 2 bases from V and 2 bases from J, and the germline ends sit 10 bases apart. The library was built by means of the immunoSEQ multiplex PCR assay. A mixture of 60 forward primers for TCR Vbeta segments and 13 reverse primers for TCR Jbeta segments was used in the multiplex PCR. The CDR3 region of rearranged TCR beta genes was amplified from genomic DNA by a multiplex PCR assay. The amplified TCR beta libraries were sequenced on the Illumina HiSeq System as 87-base-pair reads. In the original analysis: In a later analysis, tens of millions of unique TCR beta chains were counted across the approximately 670 repertoires, and approximately 9.9 million of these chains were shared by at least two donors. To remove PCR and sequencing errors, raw reads were error-corrected and collapsed into unique sequences using a nearest-neighbor algorithm that merged closely related sequences. To assign V, D and J gene segments, CDR3 sequences were aligned to IMGT reference sequences. Each retained sequence needed at least a six-nucleotide match to both a V gene segment and a J gene segment. Rearrangements were classified as productive when the CDR3 lacked stop codons and remained in frame with V and J, and all other rearrangements were classified as non-productive. CDR3 was defined by IMGT convention, running from the second conserved V-encoded cysteine to the conserved J-encoded phenylalanine. The earlier analysis of roughly 590 of the donors excluded sequences that lacked an unambiguous match to a single V gene segment. An earlier analysis of 587 of the donors called V segments functional above 56.7% productive rearrangements and segregating when the between-donor standard deviation exceeded 5%. To diagnose cytomegalovirus status from the catalog of TCR beta chain sequences, a statistical classification framework was built. V and J gene assignment, in a later analysis, came from comparing TCR nucleotide sequences with IMGT/GENE-DB human TR gene sequences. The TCRdist pipeline was used in a later analysis to assign CDR3 sequences and most-parsimonious VDJ recombination scenarios. A later analysis defined each TCR beta chain by its CDR3 amino acid sequence plus V-gene family, and excluded reads lacking a unique V-gene family. In a later analysis, nearly 600 highly shared, low-generation-probability nucleotide sequences were removed to address suspected cross-contamination and a sequencing artifact. In a later analysis, a clonal expansion index for each public chain was calculated from normalized within-repertoire ranks of inferred template counts. Generation probabilities in a later analysis came from a VDJ recombination model fitted to out-of-frame rearrangements, and those results were checked against IGoR. Hypergeometric tests were used in a later analysis to score TCR-TCR, TCR-HLA and TCR-CMV co-occurrence, with a repertoire-size bias correction applied to the TCR pairs. In a later analysis, false discovery rates were estimated by permuting HLA or CMV assignments 20 times. In a later analysis, co-occurring TCRs were grouped using DBSCAN, and TCRdist sequence similarity was added for clustering within HLA-allele-positive subsets. Repertoires with fewer than 30,000 or more than 120,000 public chains, plus five repertoires with anomalous nucleotide sharing, were excluded from co-occurrence clustering. Sourced from immuneACCESS, this table was stored by TCRdb with only in-frame sequences that have V and J called. A share of the clones is absent; for the studies checked, an unresolved V gene accounts for under half, and the remainder has no known explanation. V and J calls and clone size are those listed in that table; D and trimming were worked out from the DNA. The sample yields around 160,000 clones; roughly four fifths were counted once. The ten most abundant clones make up around 8% of the sample.

As regards this clone: There is no known antigen for this receptor. Nothing much larger sits one base from this clone, and base qualities are not available.

The cohort was made up of about 610 healthy bone marrow donors. At the time of sampling, every cohort member was nominally healthy, though immune exposures that went unrecorded were likely present. The donor tested CMV seropositive and was one of the 289 seropositive cohort members. Each donor provided a peripheral blood sample, and peripheral blood mononuclear cells were used for TCR beta sequencing. The Qiagen DNeasy Blood Extraction Kit was used to extract genomic DNA from the blood cell samples. The rearrangement joined TRBV30 to TRBJ2-7; no D gene call is confident. Specimen: PBMCs. The clonotype originates from a male donor in good health and CMV-seropositive. For the CDR3, the sequence is CAWSRVDAYEQYF. The bases read TGTGCCTGGAGTCGGGTCGATGCCTACGAGCAGTACTTC.